The present T cell receptor (beta chain) was sequenced within a study of T cells after yellow fever vaccination. MiXCR, run by TCRdb on the 5' RACE reads, gives a single entry per CDR3 protein. The sample includes some 600,000 distinct CDR3 sequences, approximately 13% of them seen just once. This clonotype occurred a few times. V was shortened by 3 bases and J by 5 bases, with 10 bases between the two germline ends. This CDR3 has 13 amino acids. The sequencing here drew on PBMCs, taken on the day of the yellow fever booster vaccination. The chain joins TRBV12-3 or TRBV12-4 to TRBJ2-5; D remains ambiguous. The TCR was taken from a young man who received the YFV17D yellow fever vaccine. CDR3 in amino acids: CASSFTSRETQYF. Here the CDR3 DNA reads TGTGCCAGCAGTTTCACATCCCGCGAGACCCAGTACTTC.